This T cell receptor (beta chain) emerged from a study of blood T cell dynamics during melanoma immunotherapy. Overall study results and limits: Clones driving repertoire changes may be melanoma-specific or general immune activation.

In regard to this clone: The antigen is not known.

Time point specified: week 3, after first cycle of checkpoint inhibitor. Here immunoSEQ multiplex PCR was the method, and the copy in TCRdb shows in-frame clones only, minus some. Of 13,000 to 15,000 clones in the sample, roughly 90% were seen once. CDR3 size: 17 residues. The germline V gene encodes CDR1 LNHDA and CDR2 SQIVND (reference sequence). Germline trimming cut 5 bases from V and 1 base from J; bases unmatched to any gene: 10. This TCR was sampled from a human donor with melanoma. This material consisted of blood, taken from a patient treated with checkpoint blockade. The gene calls are TRBV19 and TRBJ1-3, with 8 bases identical to TRBD1. CDR3 residues: CASSARTGRISGNTIYF. The CDR3 DNA sequence: TGTGCCAGTAGTGCTCGGACAGGGCGAATATCTGGAAACACCATATATTTT.